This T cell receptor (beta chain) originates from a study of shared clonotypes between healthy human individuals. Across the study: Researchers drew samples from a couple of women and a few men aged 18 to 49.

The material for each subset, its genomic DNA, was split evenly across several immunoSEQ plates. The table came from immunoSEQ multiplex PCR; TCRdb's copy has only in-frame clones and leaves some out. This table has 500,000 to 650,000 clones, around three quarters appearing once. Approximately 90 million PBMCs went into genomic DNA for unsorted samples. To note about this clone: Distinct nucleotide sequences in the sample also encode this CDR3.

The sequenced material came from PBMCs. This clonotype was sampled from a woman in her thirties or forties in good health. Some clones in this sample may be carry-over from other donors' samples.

CDR3 DNA sequence: TGCAGCGTTGACCGGACAGGGGGTCGAGAGCAGTACTTC. The encoded protein is CSVDRTGGREQYF. V and J are TRBV29-1 and TRBJ2-7; 10 nucleotides agree with TRBD1. Germline V lookup: CDR1 SQVTM, CDR2 ANQGSEA. V lost 3 bases and J lost 7; bases outside the gene matches: 6. This CDR3 has 13 residues.